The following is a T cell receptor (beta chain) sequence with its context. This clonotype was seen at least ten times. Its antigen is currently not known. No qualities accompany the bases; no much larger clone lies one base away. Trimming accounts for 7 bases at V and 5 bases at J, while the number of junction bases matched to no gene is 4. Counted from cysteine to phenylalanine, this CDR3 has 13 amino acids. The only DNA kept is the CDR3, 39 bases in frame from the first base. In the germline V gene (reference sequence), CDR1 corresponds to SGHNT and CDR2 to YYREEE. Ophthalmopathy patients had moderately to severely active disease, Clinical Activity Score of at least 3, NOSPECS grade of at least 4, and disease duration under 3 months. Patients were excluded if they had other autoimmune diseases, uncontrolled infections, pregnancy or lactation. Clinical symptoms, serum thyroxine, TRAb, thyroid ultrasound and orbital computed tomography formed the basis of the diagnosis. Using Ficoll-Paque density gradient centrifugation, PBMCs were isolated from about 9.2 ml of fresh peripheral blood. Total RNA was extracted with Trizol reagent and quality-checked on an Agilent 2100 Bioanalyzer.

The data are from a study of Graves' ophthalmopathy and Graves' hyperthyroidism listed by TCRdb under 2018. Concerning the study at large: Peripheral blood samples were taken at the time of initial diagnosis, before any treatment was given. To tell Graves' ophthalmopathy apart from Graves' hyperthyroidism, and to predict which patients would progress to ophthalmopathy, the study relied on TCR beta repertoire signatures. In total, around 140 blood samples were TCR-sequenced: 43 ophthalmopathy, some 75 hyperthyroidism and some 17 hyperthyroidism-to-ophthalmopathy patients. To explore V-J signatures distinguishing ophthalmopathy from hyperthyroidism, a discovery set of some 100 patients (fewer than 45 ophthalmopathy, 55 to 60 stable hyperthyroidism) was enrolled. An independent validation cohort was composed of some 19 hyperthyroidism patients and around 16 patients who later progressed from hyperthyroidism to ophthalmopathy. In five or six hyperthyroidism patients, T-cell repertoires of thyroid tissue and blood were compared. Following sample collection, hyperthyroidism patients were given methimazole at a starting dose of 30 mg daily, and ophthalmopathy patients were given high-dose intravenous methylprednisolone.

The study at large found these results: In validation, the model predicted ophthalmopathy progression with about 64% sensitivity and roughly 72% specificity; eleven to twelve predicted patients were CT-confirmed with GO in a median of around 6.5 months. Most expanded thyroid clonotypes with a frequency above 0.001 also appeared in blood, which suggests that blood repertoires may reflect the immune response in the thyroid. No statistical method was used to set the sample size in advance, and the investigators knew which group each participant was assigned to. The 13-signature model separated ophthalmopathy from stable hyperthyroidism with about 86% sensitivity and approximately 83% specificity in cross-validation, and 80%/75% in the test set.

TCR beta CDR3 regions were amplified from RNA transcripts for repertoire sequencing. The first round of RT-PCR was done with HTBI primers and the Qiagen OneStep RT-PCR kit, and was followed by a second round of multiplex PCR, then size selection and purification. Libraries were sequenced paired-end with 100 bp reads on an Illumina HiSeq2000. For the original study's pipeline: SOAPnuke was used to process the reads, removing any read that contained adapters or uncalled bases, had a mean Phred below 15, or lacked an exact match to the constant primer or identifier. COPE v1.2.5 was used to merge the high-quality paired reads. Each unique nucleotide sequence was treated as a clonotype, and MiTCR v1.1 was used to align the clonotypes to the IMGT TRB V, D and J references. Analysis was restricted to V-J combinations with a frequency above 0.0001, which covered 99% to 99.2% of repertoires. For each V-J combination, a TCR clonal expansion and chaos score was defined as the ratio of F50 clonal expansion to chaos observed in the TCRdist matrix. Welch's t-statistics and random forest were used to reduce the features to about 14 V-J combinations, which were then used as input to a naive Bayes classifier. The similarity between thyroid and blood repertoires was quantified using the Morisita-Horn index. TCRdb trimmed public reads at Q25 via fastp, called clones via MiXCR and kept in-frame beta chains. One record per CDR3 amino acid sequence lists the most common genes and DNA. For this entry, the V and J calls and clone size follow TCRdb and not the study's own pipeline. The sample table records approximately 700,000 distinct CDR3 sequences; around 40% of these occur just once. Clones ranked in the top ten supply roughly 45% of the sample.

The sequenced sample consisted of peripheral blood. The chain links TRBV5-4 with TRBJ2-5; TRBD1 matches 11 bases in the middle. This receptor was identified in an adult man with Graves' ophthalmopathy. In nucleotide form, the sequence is TGTGCCAGCGGACAGGGGGCGCAGGAGACCCAGTACTTC. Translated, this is CASGQGAQETQYF.